The next 3 T cell receptor beta chains were all read from a single sample in a study of T cell repertoires in ileal Crohn's disease. The table came from immunoSEQ multiplex PCR; TCRdb's copy has only in-frame clones and leaves some out. Of 3,500 to 4,500 clones detected, under 85% appear once; the ten largest clones hold approximately 6.9%. Time point indicated: inflamed ileum from the surgical specimen. Material for sequencing was ileal tissue. All receptors derive from an adult with Crohn's disease.

This chain uses TRBV7-2 with TRBJ1-1, with D tentatively TRBD1 (5 bases). The germline V and J ends were trimmed by 6 bases and 0 bases, with 8 bases remaining between them. Germline CDR1 SGHTA, CDR2 FQGNSA. This CDR3 region has 13 residues. CDR3 in DNA: TGTGCCAGCAGATCAGGGTTGAACACTGAAGCTTTCTTT. This encodes CASRSGLNTEAFF.

The chain recombines TRBV5-5 with TRBJ1-3, with D perhaps TRBD1 (6 bases). Germline CDR1 is SGHKS and CDR2 is YYEKEE (reference sequence). V was trimmed by 1 base and J by 2 bases, leaving 22 bases between them. This CDR3 contains 19 residues. CDR3 DNA sequence: TGTGCCAGCAGCTTGCAAACCACCAGACAGGTCAGAGCTGGAAACACCATATATTTT. Amino acid sequence: CASSLQTTRQVRAGNTIYF.

The J gene is TRBJ2-5, the V gene TRBV29-1; TRBD2 might be the D (5 bases). Trimming removed 7 bases from V and 4 bases from J, with 13 bases in between. This CDR3 is 12 amino acids long. The germline V gene encodes CDR1 SQVTM and CDR2 ANQGSEA. The CDR3 here is CSAREGGETQYF. In nucleotides, the CDR3 is TGCAGCGCCCGTGAGGGCGGAGAGACCCAGTACTTC. The full variable domain, completed using reference TRBV29-1 and TRBJ2-5, is SAVISQKPSRDICQRGTSLTIQCQVDSQVTMMFWYRQQPGQSLTLIATANQGSEATYESGFVIDKFPISRPNLTFSTLTVSNMSPEDSSIYLCSAREGGETQYFGPGTRLLVL.